This T cell receptor beta chain originates from a study of T cells in Graves' hyperthyroidism and ophthalmopathy. Whole-study findings and limits: The majority of expanded thyroid clonotypes above 0.001 also appeared in blood.

Germline loops: CDR1 LNHDA, CDR2 SQIVND (reference sequence). CDR3 length: 14 amino acids. Losses at the gene ends were 10 bases for V and 1 base for J; bases not matched to a gene: 7. To note about this clonotype: Antigen unknown.

TCR beta CDR3 region amplification was performed from RNA transcripts. An initial round of RT-PCR targeting the TCR CDR3 relied on the HTBI primer set. TCRdb reanalysed the multiplex PCR reads using MiXCR and keeps one entry per CDR3 protein. The sample includes over 300,000 distinct CDR3 sequences, roughly 13% seen only once; the top ten take approximately 9.9%. Sequenced: blood. The TCR originated in a woman aged 60-70 years with Graves' hyperthyroidism. The chain has TRBV19 and TRBJ2-1; 7 bases are a match to TRBD1. The CDR3 loop reads CATRQGLSYNEQFF. Written as DNA, the CDR3 is TGTGCCACCCGACAGGGTTTGTCCTACAATGAGCAGTTCTTC.